These T cell receptor beta chains were read from a single sample in a study of T cells in Graves' hyperthyroidism and ophthalmopathy. TCRdb processed the multiplex PCR reads anew with MiXCR; each CDR3 protein has one entry. The table has about 96,000 distinct CDR3 sequences, roughly half seen once. The sample was blood. The receptors here all came from a woman in her forties with Graves' hyperthyroidism. The CDR3 runs from the conserved cysteine through the conserved F or W. Each record gives: V gene, D gene, J gene, clone size, CDR3 length, CDR3 protein, CDR3 DNA. The D gene is left open where the match is weak. Not every row has a clone size; where given, it reads once, few, many or a size class.

v_call: TRBV5-1
d_call: -
j_call: TRBJ2-7
clone_size: -
cdr3_length: 18
cdr3_aa: CASSFYICSARDSYEQYF
cdr3_nt: -

v_call: TRBV5-4
d_call: TRBD1
j_call: TRBJ1-1
clone_size: -
cdr3_length: 14
cdr3_aa: CASSLQGMDAEAFF
cdr3_nt: TGTGCCAGCAGCTTACAGGGGATGGACGCTGAAGCTTTCTTT

v_call: TRBV5-1
d_call: TRBD1
j_call: TRBJ2-5
clone_size: many
cdr3_length: 17
cdr3_aa: CASALGQVILAEETQYF
cdr3_nt: TGCGCCAGCGCCTTGGGACAGGTAATTTTAGCGGAGGAGACCCAGTACTTC

v_call: TRBV5-1
d_call: TRBD1
j_call: TRBJ2-6
clone_size: -
cdr3_length: 19
cdr3_aa: CASRPSLRDRGTGANVLTF
cdr3_nt: TGCGCCAGCAGACCTAGCCTGCGGGACAGGGGCACTGGGGCCAACGTCCTGACTTTC

v_call: TRBV7-8
d_call: TRBD1
j_call: TRBJ1-6
clone_size: once
cdr3_length: 16
cdr3_aa: CASLPGQGFYNSPLHF
cdr3_nt: TGTGCCAGCCTACCGGGACAGGGGTTCTACAATTCACCCCTCCACTTT

v_call: TRBV9
d_call: TRBD1
j_call: TRBJ1-2
clone_size: -
cdr3_length: 18
cdr3_aa: CASSVGGHGQGGSFRYTF
cdr3_nt: TGTGCCAGCAGCGTAGGTGGGCACGGACAGGGAGGCTCCTTTCGCTACACCTTC

v_call: TRBV7-8
d_call: TRBD2
j_call: TRBJ2-2
clone_size: once
cdr3_length: 15
cdr3_aa: CASNQEVAGEGELFF
cdr3_nt: TGTGCCAGCAACCAGGAGGTAGCGGGAGAGGGTGAGCTGTTTTTT

v_call: TRBV20-1
d_call: -
j_call: TRBJ2-5
clone_size: many
cdr3_length: 13
cdr3_aa: CSASFPVSETQYF
cdr3_nt: TGCAGTGCTAGTTTCCCCGTTAGTGAGACCCAGTACTTC

v_call: TRBV5-1
d_call: TRBD1
j_call: TRBJ2-7
clone_size: many
cdr3_length: 17
cdr3_aa: CASSLGDRQGPSYEQYF
cdr3_nt: TGCGCCAGCAGCTTAGGGGACAGACAGGGTCCCTCCTACGAGCAGTACTTC

v_call: TRBV29-1
d_call: TRBD1
j_call: TRBJ2-2
clone_size: -
cdr3_length: 12
cdr3_aa: CSFTGGGGELFF
cdr3_nt: TGCAGCTTTACAGGGGGAGGCGGGGAGCTGTTTTTT

v_call: TRBV29-1
d_call: TRBD1
j_call: TRBJ2-7
clone_size: once
cdr3_length: 14
cdr3_aa: CSGGDRRQAYEQYF
cdr3_nt: TGCAGCGGGGGGGACAGGAGGCAAGCCTACGAGCAGTACTTC

v_call: TRBV29-1
d_call: -
j_call: TRBJ2-5
clone_size: -
cdr3_length: 15
cdr3_aa: CSLPGDPSAQETQYF
cdr3_nt: TGCAGCTTGCCGGGGGACCCCAGTGCACAAGAGACCCAGTACTTC

v_call: TRBV6-6
d_call: TRBD2
j_call: TRBJ2-2
clone_size: many
cdr3_length: 14
cdr3_aa: CASRTSGNTGELFF
cdr3_nt: TGTGCCAGCAGAACTAGCGGGAACACCGGGGAGCTGTTTTTT

v_call: TRBV12-3/TRBV12-4
d_call: TRBD1
j_call: TRBJ1-3
clone_size: -
cdr3_length: 17
cdr3_aa: CASSLSSAGGSGNTIYF
cdr3_nt: TGTGCCAGCAGTTTGAGTTCGGCAGGGGGAAGTGGAAACACCATATATTTT

v_call: TRBV7-2
d_call: -
j_call: TRBJ2-5
clone_size: many
cdr3_length: 13
cdr3_aa: CASSRQLKETQYF
cdr3_nt: TGTGCCAGCAGCCGACAACTCAAAGAGACCCAGTACTTC

v_call: TRBV20-1
d_call: -
j_call: TRBJ2-6
clone_size: -
cdr3_length: 13
cdr3_aa: CSARPGTSGTEAF
cdr3_nt: TGCAGTGCTAGACCTGGGACGTCTGGGACTGAAGCTTTC

v_call: TRBV5-1
d_call: TRBD1
j_call: TRBJ1-2
clone_size: many
cdr3_length: 13
cdr3_aa: CASSTGQGGGYTF
cdr3_nt: TGCGCCAGCAGCACGGGACAGGGAGGTGGCTACACCTTC

v_call: TRBV5-8
d_call: TRBD1
j_call: TRBJ2-6
clone_size: once
cdr3_length: 14
cdr3_aa: CASTHRGTGDVLTF
cdr3_nt: TGTGCCAGCACACACCGCGGGACAGGGGACGTCCTGACTTTC

v_call: TRBV10-3
d_call: TRBD1
j_call: TRBJ2-5
clone_size: -
cdr3_length: 15
cdr3_aa: CAISSGTGGGKTQYF
cdr3_nt: TGTGCCATCAGTTCCGGGACAGGGGGCGGGAAGACCCAGTACTTC

v_call: TRBV7-9
d_call: TRBD1
j_call: TRBJ1-2
clone_size: -
cdr3_length: 14
cdr3_aa: CASSLTGRGGGYTF
cdr3_nt: TGTGCCAGCAGCCTGACAGGGAGAGGTGGAGGCTACACCTTC

v_call: TRBV30
d_call: -
j_call: TRBJ1-2
clone_size: -
cdr3_length: 13
cdr3_aa: CAWRTQGSYGYTF
cdr3_nt: TGTGCCTGGAGGACCCAGGGATCCTATGGCTACACCTTC

v_call: TRBV10-3
d_call: TRBD1
j_call: TRBJ1-6
clone_size: many
cdr3_length: 13
cdr3_aa: CAISRQGDSPLHF
cdr3_nt: TGTGCCATCAGTAGACAGGGCGATTCACCCCTCCACTTT

v_call: TRBV5-4
d_call: TRBD2
j_call: TRBJ2-7
clone_size: -
cdr3_length: 15
cdr3_aa: CASSSRTSGSNEQYF
cdr3_nt: TGTGCCAGCAGTTCCCGGACTAGCGGGAGCAACGAGCAGTACTTC